This entry lists 28 T cell receptor beta chains sequenced from one sample in a study of OX40 agonist ivuxolimab in advanced cancers. Produced via immunoSEQ multiplex PCR; TCRdb's table is partial and in-frame only. The data hold nearly 60,000 clones, with roughly 77% observed a single time. This sample comprised CD4+ or CD8+ T cells sorted from blood, obtained in a trial of the OX40 agonist ivuxolimab. These receptors all stem from an adult with an advanced solid tumor such as melanoma, head and neck, liver or kidney cancer.

The gene calls are TRBV7-3 and TRBJ1-1, with D maybe TRBD1 (6 bases). Germline lookup yields CDR1 SGHTA and CDR2 FQGTGA. V was pared by 2 bases and J by 1 base, with 8 bases between. CDR3 size: 14 residues. DNA for the CDR3: TGTGCCAGCAGCTTAGGACAGCCGAACACTGAAGCTTTCTTT. It specifies CASSLGQPNTEAFF.

This chain links TRBV7-8 with TRBJ1-5; D may be TRBD1 (5 bases). V was pared by 5 bases and J by 1 base, with 15 bases between. Germline V CDR1 and CDR2: SGHVS, FQNEAQ. The CDR3 loop spans 16 amino acids. CDR3 sequence (DNA): TGTGCCAGCAGCGGTCAGGGAGGAGGAAGCAATCAGCCCCAGCATTTT. Translation gives CASSGQGGGSNQPQHF.

V is TRBV18 and J is TRBJ1-4; D is undetermined. Germline loops: CDR1 KGHSH, CDR2 LQKENI. Trimming shortened V by 2 bases and J by 3 bases, and 13 bases separated the two germline ends. The CDR3 totals 16 residues. CDR3 loop: CASSPEVKVANEKLFF. The CDR3 DNA is TGTGCCAGCTCACCAGAGGTCAAGGTGGCTAATGAAAAACTGTTTTTT.

The chain has TRBV6-1 and TRBJ1-2; 11 bases are a match to TRBD1. Germline loops: CDR1 MNHNS, CDR2 SASEGT. The CDR3 has 18 residues. The junction had 16 bases not matched to a gene; V was cut back by 2 bases and J by 8 bases. The CDR3 region has the DNA TGTGCCAGCAGTGAATTGGTAGGACAGGGGGCGTCCCTTGGAGGCTACACCTTC. Translation: CASSELVGQGASLGGYTF.

The chain uses TRBV5-1 and TRBJ2-7, with D perhaps TRBD2 (6 bases). V lost 5 bases to trimming and J lost 6 bases, with 12 bases between them. This CDR3 has 12 amino acids. Germline assignment: CDR1 SGHRS and CDR2 YFSETQ. The CDR3: CASREGFSEQYF. CDR3 bases: TGCGCCAGCAGGGAGGGGTTTAGCGAGCAGTACTTC.

The chain joins TRBV7-3 to TRBJ2-7, with a possible D match to TRBD2 (5 bases). CDR1 is SGHTA, CDR2 FQGTGA, per germline. The length of the CDR3 is 15 residues. V was shortened by 5 bases and J by 4 bases, with 18 bases between the two germline ends. CDR3 DNA: TGTGCCAGCAGCCTGGACTCACGAAGGTCTTACGAGCAGTACTTC. This encodes CASSLDSRRSYEQYF.

This clone was counted between two and nine times. This sequence joins TRBV2 and TRBJ1-5; D gene ambiguous. Germline CDR1 SNHLY, CDR2 FYNNEI. The CDR3 covers 13 residues. The ends were cut back, 5 bases at V and 4 bases at J, with 9 bases in the middle. For the CDR3, the DNA is TGTGCCAGCAGTTTAGGGCCAAATCAGCCCCAGCATTTT. This sequence encodes CASSLGPNQPQHF.

This clone was seen more than once but under ten times. The chain has TRBV4-1 and TRBJ2-3; D is tentatively TRBD1 or TRBD2 (6 bases each). V lost 3 bases and J 6 bases, leaving 22 bases between the germline ends. The CDR3 spans 17 residues. Per the germline V gene, CDR1 is MGHRA and CDR2 is YSYEKL. The CDR3 DNA sequence: TGCGCCAGCAGCCAGCCCGGACAGCGGGTACAACGGGATACGCAGTATTTT. Amino acids: CASSQPGQRVQRDTQYF.

V usage is TRBV21-1 and J usage is TRBJ2-7; the DNA was not compared with TRBD2, the D call given in the table. TRBV21-1 is noted as a pseudogene. The CDR3 is 14 residues long. The DNA of the CDR3 is TGTGCCAGCAAGGAGATGGAGGGATCGGGGGAGCAGTACTTC. Amino acid sequence: CASKEMEGSGEQYF.

This chain connects TRBV6-4 to TRBJ2-2; 8 nucleotides align to TRBD1. Germline V gene sequence: CDR1 MRHNA, CDR2 SNTAGT. The CDR3 loop spans 16 amino acids. V dropped 2 bases and J dropped 6; count of bases not matched to a gene: 8. The CDR3 is CASSDLGTGRPGELFF. CDR3 nucleotides: TGTGCCAGCAGTGACCTAGGGACAGGTCGACCCGGGGAGCTGTTTTTT.

The chain employs TRBV5-1 and TRBJ2-5; 8 bases match TRBD1. The closer fit of TRBJ2-7 to the DNA end suggests the J call may be wrong. From germline, CDR1 is SGHRS and CDR2 YFSETQ. This CDR3 spans 13 amino acids. CDR3 loop: CASSQQGVHEQYF. The CDR3 nucleotides are TGCGCCAGCAGCCAACAGGGGGTCCACGAGCAGTACTTC.

The chain couples TRBV7-9 to TRBJ2-1; 8 bases align to TRBD2. Losses at the gene ends were 4 bases for V and 9 bases for J; bases not matched to a gene: 8. Germline values: CDR1 SEHNR, CDR2 FQNEAQ (reference sequence). CDR3 length equals 14 residues. The CDR3 sequence: CASSSRGGPFEQFF. Written as DNA, the CDR3 is TGTGCCAGCAGCTCACGGGGGGGCCCTTTTGAGCAGTTCTTC.

This sequence joins TRBV11-2 and TRBJ1-1; D might be TRBD1 (6 bases). Germline CDR1 SGHAT, CDR2 FQNNGV. This CDR3 is 15 amino acids long. V was shortened by 6 bases and J by 4 bases, with 18 bases between the two germline ends. As DNA, the CDR3 is TGTGCCAGCAGGCCCGTTACAGGGCTTGGCACTGAAGCTTTCTTT. Amino acid sequence: CASRPVTGLGTEAFF.

The chain carries TRBV6-1 and TRBJ1-4; the match to TRBD1 covers 8 bases. This CDR3 is 15 amino acids long. Trimming took 6 bases from V and 7 from J; bases not matched to a gene: 10. The germline V gene encodes CDR1 MNHNS and CDR2 SASEGT. CDR3 sequence: CASRGTGGGSEKLFF. CDR3 DNA sequence: TGTGCCAGCAGGGGAACAGGGGGTGGAAGTGAAAAACTGTTTTTT.

J is TRBJ2-1 and V is TRBV7-9; unclear D gene. The germline V gene encodes CDR1 SEHNR and CDR2 FQNEAQ (reference sequence). With 5 bases removed from V and 10 bases from J, the gap between germline ends came to 18 bases. The CDR3 is 14 amino acids. Here the CDR3 reads CASSASRPLGEQFF. DNA for the CDR3: TGTGCCAGCAGCGCCTCACGCCCTTTAGGGGAGCAGTTCTTC.

V and J are TRBV27 and TRBJ2-5; tentative D call: TRBD2 (5 bases). Germline CDR1 MNHEY, CDR2 SMNVEV (reference sequence). Trimming pared 5 bases from V and 0 bases from J, leaving 7 bases between. CDR3 size: 13 residues. The CDR3 nucleotides read TGTGCCAGCAGTGACGGGAACCAAGAGACCCAGTACTTC. This encodes CASSDGNQETQYF.

This clone was seen more than once but under ten times. V is TRBV6-6 and J is TRBJ2-7; D possibly matches TRBD1 or TRBD2 (6 bases each). The germline V and J ends were trimmed by 0 bases and 0 bases, with 9 bases remaining between them. This CDR3 contains 15 residues. Germline values: CDR1 MNHNY, CDR2 SVGAGI (reference sequence). Here the CDR3 DNA reads TGTGCCAGCAGTTACTCCCGGGGGCACTCCTACGAGCAGTACTTC. Protein product: CASSYSRGHSYEQYF.

V gene TRBV2 combines with J gene TRBJ2-3; D not certain. The CDR3 consists of 14 residues. V gave up 5 bases and J gave up 10 bases, with 19 bases separating them. The germline V gene has CDR1 SNHLY and CDR2 FYNNEI. The CDR3 nucleotides are TGTGCCAGCAGTACCGACCAAGGACCGTACGCGCAGTATTTT. Protein sequence: CASSTDQGPYAQYF.

The V and J genes are TRBV6-4 and TRBJ2-5, with 7 bases that match TRBD2. The CDR3 extends over 15 amino acids. The V and J ends lost 7 bases and 6 bases, in that order; junction bases with no gene match: 14. The germline CDR1 and CDR2 sequences are MRHNA and SNTAGT. CDR3 residues: CASTQEAGDGQTQYF. CDR3 nucleotides: TGTGCCAGCACCCAAGAGGCGGGGGACGGGCAGACCCAGTACTTC.

This clone was seen only a few times. The rearrangement uses TRBV5-1 and TRBJ2-7, with unresolved D. The V end lost 6 bases, the J end lost 5 bases, and 9 bases lay between the germline ends. CDR1 is SGHRS and CDR2 is YFSETQ in the germline V gene. CDR3 size: 11 residues. The CDR3 here is CASKLGNEQYF. The CDR3 nucleotides read TGCGCCAGCAAGTTGGGCAACGAGCAGTACTTC.

For the CDR3, the DNA is TGCGCCAGCAGCCCCTGGACAGGGTCACTTCAGAACTATGGCTACACCTTC. The encoded protein is CASSPWTGSLQNYGYTF. The chain has TRBV5-1 and TRBJ1-2; 8 bases line up with TRBD1. V lost 4 bases, J lost 2 bases, and 13 bases stayed unmatched. The length of the CDR3 is 17 residues. CDR1 and CDR2 (germline): SGHRS, YFSETQ.

This clone was seen only once. The gene calls are TRBV4-2 and TRBJ1-1; a possible D gene is TRBD1 (5 bases). The germline V gene encodes CDR1 LGHNA and CDR2 YNFKEQ. Trimming stripped 6 bases from V and 2 bases from J, with 13 bases between. CDR3 length: 14 residues. CDR3 loop: CASSPMGGNTEAFF. In DNA form, the CDR3 reads TGTGCCAGCAGTCCGATGGGGGGAAACACTGAAGCTTTCTTT.

This CDR3 is CASSSTGTGELFF. For the CDR3, the DNA is TGTGCCAGCAGCTCCACCGGAACCGGGGAGCTGTTTTTT. J is TRBJ2-2 and V is TRBV11-3; D is uncertain. V was trimmed by 4 bases and J by 5 bases, leaving 8 bases between them. CDR1 is SGHNT, CDR2 YENEEA, per germline. The CDR3 runs 13 residues.

The gene calls are TRBV2 and TRBJ1-1; D perhaps matches TRBD1 (5 bases). This CDR3 region has 14 residues. Trimming left V 5 bases short and J 1 base short, with 11 bases between. The germline gives CDR1 SNHLY, CDR2 FYNNEI. The CDR3 here is CASSTKGKNTEAFF. CDR3 bases: TGTGCCAGCAGTACCAAGGGGAAGAACACTGAAGCTTTCTTT.

The V gene is TRBV2, the J gene TRBJ2-6; no reliable D call. V shed 6 bases and J shed 2 bases, with 11 bases lying between them. The CDR3 has 15 residues. From germline, CDR1 is SNHLY and CDR2 FYNNEI. Here the CDR3 DNA reads TGTGCCAGCAGGGTCCTGTCCCCTGGGGCCAACGTCCTGACTTTC. Residues: CASRVLSPGANVLTF.

For the CDR3, the DNA is TGTGCCAGCAGGCGGGGAGATACGCAGTATTTT. Translating gives CASRRGDTQYF. The chain couples TRBV5-6 to TRBJ2-3, with D perhaps matching TRBD2 (6 bases). The V and J ends lost 5 bases and 5 bases respectively, with 6 bases between them. In germline, CDR1 is SGHDT, CDR2 YYEEEE. This CDR3 comprises 11 residues. Full variable domain (outside the CDR3, taken from reference TRBV5-6 and TRBJ2-3): DAGVTQSPTHLIKTRGQQVTLRCSPKSGHDTVSWYQQALGQGPQFIFQYYEEEERQRGNFPDRFSGHQFPNYSSELNVNALLLGDSALYLCASRRGDTQYFGPGTRLTVL.

J is TRBJ1-1 and V is TRBV9; D remains unclear. Germline lookup yields CDR1 SGDLS and CDR2 YYNGEE. There are 14 residues in the CDR3. Trimming removed 3 bases from V and 1 base from J, with 10 bases in between. In DNA, the CDR3 is TGTGCCAGCAGCGGAGGACTTCCGAACACTGAAGCTTTCTTT. It codes for CASSGGLPNTEAFF.

This sequence joins TRBV18 and TRBJ2-5; a possible D gene is TRBD2 (7 bases). V dropped 6 bases and J dropped 5 bases, with 16 bases sitting between them. CDR1 and CDR2 from the germline V gene are KGHSH and LQKENI. The CDR3 spans 14 residues. CDR3 bases: TGTGCCAGCTCCCTAGGGGGGGCAGTGGAGACCCAGTACTTC. Residues: CASSLGGAVETQYF.